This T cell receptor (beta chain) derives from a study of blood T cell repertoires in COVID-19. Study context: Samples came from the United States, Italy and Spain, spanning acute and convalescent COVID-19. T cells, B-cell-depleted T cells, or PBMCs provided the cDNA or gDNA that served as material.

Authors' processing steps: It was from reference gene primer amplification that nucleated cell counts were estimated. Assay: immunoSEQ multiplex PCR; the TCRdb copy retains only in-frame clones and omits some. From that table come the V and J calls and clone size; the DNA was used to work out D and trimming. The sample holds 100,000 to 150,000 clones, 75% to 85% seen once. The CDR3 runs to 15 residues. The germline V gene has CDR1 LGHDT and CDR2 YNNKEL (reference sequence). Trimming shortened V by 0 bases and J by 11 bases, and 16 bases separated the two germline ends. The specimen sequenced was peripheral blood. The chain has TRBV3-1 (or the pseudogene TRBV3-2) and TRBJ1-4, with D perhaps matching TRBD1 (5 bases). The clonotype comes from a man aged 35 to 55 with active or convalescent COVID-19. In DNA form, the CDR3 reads TGTGCCAGCAGCCAAGATAACGCCGTCCGGGGGAAACTGTTTTTT. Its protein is CASSQDNAVRGKLFF.